The 2 T cell receptor beta chains below come from one sample, sequenced in a study of CD8+CD57+ T cells in acquired aplastic anemia. Profiling of TCR beta VDJ combinations and CDR3 sequences used genomic DNA as template. TCRdb used MiXCR to reprocess the reads, holding one entry per CDR3 protein. The data hold over 150,000 distinct CDR3 sequences, with about 60% observed a single time. Patients included in sequencing had previously demonstrated CD8+CD57+ cell expansion by flow cytometry. The sample consisted of sorted CD4+, CD8+, or CD8+CD57+ T cells (not recorded which) from PBMCs. These TCRs come from a human donor with aplastic anemia.

DNA of the CDR3: TGCAGTGCCACTGTGGGACAGGACTATGGCTACACCTTC. It encodes CSATVGQDYGYTF. The V and J genes are TRBV20-1 and TRBJ1-2, with 8 bases lining up with TRBD1. This CDR3 is 13 amino acids long. V shed 6 bases and J 3 bases; nucleotides not matched to a gene: 6. Per germline, CDR1 DFQATT and CDR2 SNEGSKA (reference sequence).

V gene TRBV15 combines with J gene TRBJ2-1; 10 bases are shared with TRBD1. The V segment lost 3 bases and the J segment 3 bases; nucleotides outside the gene matches: 11. CDR3 length: 18 amino acids. Per germline, CDR1 LNHNV and CDR2 YYDKDF (reference sequence). CDR3 amino acids: CATSSSRSGQGSYNEQFF. The CDR3 DNA sequence: TGTGCCACCAGCAGCTCCAGGTCGGGACAGGGGAGCTACAATGAGCAGTTCTTC.